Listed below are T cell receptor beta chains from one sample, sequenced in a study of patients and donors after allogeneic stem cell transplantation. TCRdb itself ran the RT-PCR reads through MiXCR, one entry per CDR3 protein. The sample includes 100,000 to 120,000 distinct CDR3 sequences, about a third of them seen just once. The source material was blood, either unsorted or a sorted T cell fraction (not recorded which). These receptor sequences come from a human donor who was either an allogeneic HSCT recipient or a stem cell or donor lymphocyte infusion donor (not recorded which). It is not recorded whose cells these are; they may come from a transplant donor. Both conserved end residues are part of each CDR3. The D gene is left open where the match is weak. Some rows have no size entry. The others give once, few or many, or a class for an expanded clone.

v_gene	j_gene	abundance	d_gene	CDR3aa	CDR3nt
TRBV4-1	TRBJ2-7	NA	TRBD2	CASSPTLGTRKYEQYF	TGCGCCAGCAGCCCTACCCTCGGGACTAGGAAATACGAGCAGTACTTC
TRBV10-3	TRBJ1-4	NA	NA	CAISDSATNEKLFF	TGTGCCATCAGTGACAGTGCAACTAATGAAAAACTGTTTTTT
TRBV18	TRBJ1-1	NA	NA	CASSPQEGPYTEAFF	TGTGCCAGCTCACCACAGGAAGGACCCTACACTGAAGCTTTCTTT
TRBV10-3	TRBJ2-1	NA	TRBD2	CATGGLAGGKEQFF	TGTGCCACCGGAGGGTTAGCGGGAGGGAAAGAGCAGTTCTTC
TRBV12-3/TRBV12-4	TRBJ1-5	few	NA	CASSFDVGVRNQPQHF	TGTGCCAGCAGTTTCGATGTAGGGGTTCGCAATCAGCCCCAGCATTTT
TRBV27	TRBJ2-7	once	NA	CASSLLRVEQYF	TGTGCCAGCAGTTTGCTCCGGGTCGAGCAGTACTTC
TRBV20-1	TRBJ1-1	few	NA	CSQRKGTEAFF	TGCTCTCAAAGGAAGGGCACTGAAGCTTTCTTT
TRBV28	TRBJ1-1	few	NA	CASSLRVLGTEAFF	TGTGCCAGCAGTCTCAGGGTCTTGGGGACTGAAGCTTTCTTT
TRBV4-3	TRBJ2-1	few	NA	CASSQEWESPYNEQFF	TGCGCCAGCAGCCAAGAGTGGGAGAGCCCCTACAATGAGCAGTTCTTC
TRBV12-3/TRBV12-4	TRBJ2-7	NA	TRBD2	CASTTRGGSSYEQYF	TGTGCCAGCACCACTCGGGGGGGCAGCTCCTACGAGCAGTACTTC
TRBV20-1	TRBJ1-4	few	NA	CSASRDGNEKLFF	TGCAGTGCTAGCCGGGACGGAAATGAAAAACTGTTTTTT
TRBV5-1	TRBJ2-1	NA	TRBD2	CASSLRTSFYNEQFF	TGCGCCAGCAGCTTGAGGACTAGTTTCTACAATGAGCAGTTCTTC
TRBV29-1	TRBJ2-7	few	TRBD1	CSATDRVYHEQYF	TGCAGCGCTACGGACAGGGTATACCACGAGCAGTACTTC
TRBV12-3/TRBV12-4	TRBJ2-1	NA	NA	CASSTASAGNEQFF	TGTGCCAGCAGTACCGCCTCCGCGGGCAATGAGCAGTTCTTC
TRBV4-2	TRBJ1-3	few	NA	CASSQDLGGGNTIYF	TGTGCCAGCAGCCAAGATTTGGGTGGTGGAAACACCATATATTTT
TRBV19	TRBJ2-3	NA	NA	CASTGTDATDTQYF	TGTGCCAGCACCGGGACGGACGCCACAGATACGCAGTATTTT
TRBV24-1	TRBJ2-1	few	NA	CATSDKVGVYNEQFF	TGTGCCACCAGTGATAAGGTAGGGGTTTACAATGAGCAGTTCTTC
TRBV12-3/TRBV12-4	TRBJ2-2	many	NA	CASSPWGFGTGELFF	TGTGCCAGCAGTCCCTGGGGCTTCGGAACCGGGGAGCTGTTTTTT
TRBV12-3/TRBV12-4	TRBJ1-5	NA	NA	CASSRGGQPQHF	TGTGCCAGCAGTAGGGGAGGGCAGCCCCAGCATTTT
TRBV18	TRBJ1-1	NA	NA	CASSPQGRDTEAFF	TGTGCCAGCTCACCACAAGGGAGGGACACTGAAGCTTTCTTT
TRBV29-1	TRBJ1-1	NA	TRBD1	CSVGQGRSTEAFF	TGCAGCGTGGGACAGGGAAGGAGCACTGAAGCTTTCTTT
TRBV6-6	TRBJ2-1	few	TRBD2	CASSFRTSGAYNEQFF	TGTGCCAGCAGTTTCCGGACTAGCGGAGCCTACAATGAGCAGTTCTTC
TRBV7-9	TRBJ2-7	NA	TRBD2	CASSYASGSSYEQYF	TGTGCCAGCAGCTACGCTAGCGGGAGCTCCTACGAGCAGTACTTC
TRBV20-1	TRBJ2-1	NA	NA	CSAKPEDEQFF	TGCAGTGCTAAGCCTGAGGATGAGCAGTTCTTC
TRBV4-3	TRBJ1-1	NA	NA	CASSQWLVVNTEAFF	TGCGCCAGCAGCCAATGGCTGGTGGTAAACACTGAAGCTTTCTTT
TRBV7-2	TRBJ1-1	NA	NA	CASSLETQRNTEAFF	TGTGCCAGCAGCTTAGAGACCCAGCGGAACACTGAAGCTTTCTTT
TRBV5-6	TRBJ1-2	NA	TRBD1	CACSLVTGADGYTF	TGTGCCTGCAGCTTGGTAACAGGGGCCGATGGCTACACCTTC
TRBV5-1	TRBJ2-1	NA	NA	CASSLVSQWSNNEQFF	TGCGCCAGCAGCTTGGTCTCCCAGTGGAGTAACAATGAGCAGTTCTTC
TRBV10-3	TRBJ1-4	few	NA	CAPEGNRNEKLFF	TGTGCCCCAGAGGGGAACCGAAATGAAAAACTGTTTTTT